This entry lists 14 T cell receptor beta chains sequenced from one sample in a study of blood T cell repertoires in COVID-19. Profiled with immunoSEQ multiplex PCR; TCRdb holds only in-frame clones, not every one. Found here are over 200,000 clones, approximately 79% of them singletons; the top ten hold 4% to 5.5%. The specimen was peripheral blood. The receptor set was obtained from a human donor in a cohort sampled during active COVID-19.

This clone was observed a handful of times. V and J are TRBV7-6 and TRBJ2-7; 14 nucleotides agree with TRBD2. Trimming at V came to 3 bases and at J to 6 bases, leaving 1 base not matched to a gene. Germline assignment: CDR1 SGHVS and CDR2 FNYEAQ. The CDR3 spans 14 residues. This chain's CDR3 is CASSFGLAGGEQYF. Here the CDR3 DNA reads TGTGCCAGCAGCTTTGGACTAGCGGGAGGCGAGCAGTACTTC.

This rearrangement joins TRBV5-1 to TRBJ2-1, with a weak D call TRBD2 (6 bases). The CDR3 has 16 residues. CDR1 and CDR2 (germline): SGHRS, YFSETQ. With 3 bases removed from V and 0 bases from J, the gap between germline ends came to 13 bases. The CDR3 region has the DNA TGCGCCAGCAGCTCGGGACTCCCGGGCTCCTACAATGAGCAGTTCTTC. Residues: CASSSGLPGSYNEQFF.

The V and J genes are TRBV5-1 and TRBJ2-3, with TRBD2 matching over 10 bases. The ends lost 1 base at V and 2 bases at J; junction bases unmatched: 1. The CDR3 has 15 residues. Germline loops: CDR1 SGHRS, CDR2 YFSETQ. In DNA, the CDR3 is TGCGCCAGCAGCTTGACTAGCGGGATCACAGATACGCAGTATTTT. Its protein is CASSLTSGITDTQYF.

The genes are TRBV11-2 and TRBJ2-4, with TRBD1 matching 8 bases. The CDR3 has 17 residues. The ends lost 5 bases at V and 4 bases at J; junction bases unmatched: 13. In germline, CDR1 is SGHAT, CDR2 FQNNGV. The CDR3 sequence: CASSRPDRAIKKNIQYF. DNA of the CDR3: TGTGCCAGCAGCCGCCCGGACAGGGCGATTAAAAAAAACATTCAGTACTTC.

CDR3 nucleotide sequence: TGTGCCAGCAGTCGCGGGGGGATTACCTACGAGCAGTACTTC. This encodes CASSRGGITYEQYF. The rearrangement joins TRBV6-2 or TRBV6-3 to TRBJ2-7, with TRBD2 matching 8 bases. The germline V gene has CDR1 MNHEY and CDR2 SVGEGT. This CDR3 contains 14 residues. With 5 bases clipped from V and 2 bases from J, the junction kept 5 bases outside the gene matches.

The CDR3 DNA reads as TGTGCCACCAGTGACCTGGACTCCTGGGATACGCAGTATTTT. This codes for CATSDLDSWDTQYF. This chain uses TRBV24-1 with TRBJ2-3, with D possibly TRBD2 on 5 matching bases. This CDR3 has 14 amino acids. Trimming took off 4 bases at V and 6 bases at J, with 13 bases between the two ends. Per germline, CDR1 KGHDR and CDR2 SFDVKD.

The CDR3 nucleotides read TGTGCCAGCAGTTACTTGGGGCGGTTCCGATACGAGCAGTACTTC. Residues: CASSYLGRFRYEQYF. The chain recombines TRBV6-5 with TRBJ2-7; the D gene is possibly TRBD1 (5 bases). The V end was cut by 1 base, the J end by 4 bases, with 14 bases between. The CDR3 is 15 residues long. CDR1 is MNHEY and CDR2 is SVGAGI in the germline V gene.

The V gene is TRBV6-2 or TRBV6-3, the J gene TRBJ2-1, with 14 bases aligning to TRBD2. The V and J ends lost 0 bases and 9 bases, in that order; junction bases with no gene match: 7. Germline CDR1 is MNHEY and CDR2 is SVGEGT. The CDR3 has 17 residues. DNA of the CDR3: TGTGCCAGCAGTTACTCTCCCGGGACTAGCGGGAGAAGTGAGCAGTTCTTC. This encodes CASSYSPGTSGRSEQFF.

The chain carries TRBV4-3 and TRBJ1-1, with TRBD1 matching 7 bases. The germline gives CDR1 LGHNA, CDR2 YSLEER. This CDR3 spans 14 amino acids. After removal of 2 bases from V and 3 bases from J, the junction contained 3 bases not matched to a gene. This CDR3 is CASSQRGPDTEAFF. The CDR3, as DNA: TGCGCCAGCAGCCAAAGGGGGCCGGACACTGAAGCTTTCTTT.

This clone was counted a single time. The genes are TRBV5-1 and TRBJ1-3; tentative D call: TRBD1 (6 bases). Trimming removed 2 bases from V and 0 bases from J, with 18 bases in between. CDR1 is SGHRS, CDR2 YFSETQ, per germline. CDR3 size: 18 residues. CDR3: CASSFGSGAHSSGNTIYF. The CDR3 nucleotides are TGCGCCAGCAGCTTCGGTTCAGGGGCCCACAGCTCTGGAAACACCATATATTTT.

The CDR3 region has the DNA TGTGCCAGCTCACCGGGACAAGGAAGTGGTGGCTACACCTTC. Translation: CASSPGQGSGGYTF. J is TRBJ1-2 and V is TRBV18, with D possibly matching TRBD1 (6 bases). The germline V gene encodes CDR1 KGHSH and CDR2 LQKENI. This CDR3 has 14 amino acids. V was clipped by 3 bases and J by 7 bases, with 15 bases between them. The variable domain in full, with the rest retrieved from reference TRBV18 and TRBJ1-2, is NAGVMQNPRHLVRRRGQEARLRCSPMKGHSHVYWYRQLPEEGLKFMVYLQKENIIDESGMPKERFSAEFPKEGPSILRIQQVVRGDSAAYFCASSPGQGSGGYTFGSGTRLTVV.

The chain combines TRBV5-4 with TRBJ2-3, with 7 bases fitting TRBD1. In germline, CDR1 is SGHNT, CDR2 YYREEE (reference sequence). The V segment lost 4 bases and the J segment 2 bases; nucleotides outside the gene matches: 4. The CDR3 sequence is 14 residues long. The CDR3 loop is CASSRDRATDTQYF. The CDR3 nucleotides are TGTGCCAGCAGCCGGGACAGAGCCACAGATACGCAGTATTTT.

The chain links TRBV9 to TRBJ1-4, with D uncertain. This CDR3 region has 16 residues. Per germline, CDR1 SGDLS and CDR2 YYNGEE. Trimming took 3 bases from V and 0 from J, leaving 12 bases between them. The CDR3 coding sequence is TGTGCCAGCAGCGCCTCCCCAACTCCAACTAATGAAAAACTGTTTTTT. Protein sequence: CASSASPTPTNEKLFF.

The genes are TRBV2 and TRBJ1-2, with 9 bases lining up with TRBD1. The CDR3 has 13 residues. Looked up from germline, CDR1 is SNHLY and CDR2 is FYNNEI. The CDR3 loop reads CAGSGTGNRGYTF. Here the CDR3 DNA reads TGTGCAGGCTCCGGGACAGGGAATCGTGGCTACACCTTC.